The 21 T cell receptor beta chains given below trace back to one sample, sequenced in a study of blood T cell repertoires in COVID-19. The data were produced by immunoSEQ multiplex PCR, yet TCRdb's version contains in-frame clones alone and is incomplete. The table has 130,000 to 150,000 clones, 88% seen once. Material for sequencing was peripheral blood. These receptors all come from a human donor in a cohort sampled during active COVID-19.

The rearrangement uses TRBV19 and TRBJ1-3, with D perhaps matching TRBD1 (6 bases). Trimming pared 9 bases from V and 1 base from J, leaving 13 bases between. Germline CDR1 reads LNHDA; CDR2 reads SQIVND (reference sequence). The CDR3 runs to 14 residues. For the CDR3, the DNA is TGTGCCAGCCAAAGGGGGTTGTCTGGAAACACCATATATTTT. Encoded protein: CASQRGLSGNTIYF.

The chain uses TRBV7-2 and TRBJ2-5; the D gene is possibly TRBD1 (5 bases). V lost 3 bases and J lost 2, with 16 bases in between. The CDR3 length is 16 residues. Germline lookup yields CDR1 SGHTA and CDR2 FQGNSA. CDR3 sequence (DNA): TGTGCCAGCAGCTTCCGCAGGGTGCTGGGGCAAGAGACCCAGTACTTC. It is translated as CASSFRRVLGQETQYF. Using reference TRBV7-2 and TRBJ2-5 for the parts outside the CDR3, the full variable domain is GAGVSQSPSNKVTEKGKDVELRCDPISGHTALYWYRQSLGQGLEFLIYFQGNSAPDKSGLPSDRFSAERTGGSVSTLTIQRTQQEDSAVYLCASSFRRVLGQETQYFGPGTRLLVL.

The gene calls are TRBV6-6 and TRBJ2-1; 11 bases are shared with TRBD1. The germline V gene has CDR1 MNHNY and CDR2 SVGAGI (reference sequence). V was pared by 5 bases and J by 6 bases, with 6 bases of the junction left unmatched. The CDR3 length is 15 residues. CDR3 sequence: CASSRPGQGVNEQFF. The CDR3 region has the DNA TGTGCCAGCAGTCGCCCGGGACAGGGGGTCAATGAGCAGTTCTTC.

The chain uses TRBV7-9 and TRBJ1-6, with 10 bases that match TRBD1. Germline-derived CDR1 and CDR2 are SEHNR and FQNEAQ (reference sequence). The CDR3 loop spans 18 amino acids. Trimming took 2 bases from V and 7 from J; bases not matched to a gene: 11. The CDR3 DNA sequence: TGTGCCAGCAGCTTAACCTGGACAGGGGGAAGTAAGAATTCACCCCTCCACTTT. This encodes CASSLTWTGGSKNSPLHF.

The chain carries TRBV19 and TRBJ2-3; 9 nucleotides align to TRBD2. V lost 8 bases to trimming and J lost 2 bases; unmatched junction nucleotides: 2. The germline gives CDR1 LNHDA, CDR2 SQIVND (reference sequence). The CDR3 is 13 amino acids. CDR3 amino acids: CASRGLATDTQYF. CDR3 DNA: TGTGCCAGTCGGGGACTAGCCACAGATACGCAGTATTTT.

The CDR3 sequence: CASSLSGGATDTQYF. The CDR3 coding sequence is TGTGCCAGCAGCCTTAGCGGGGGGGCCACAGATACGCAGTATTTT. The gene calls are TRBV7-8 and TRBJ2-3, with TRBD2 matching over 11 bases. The CDR3 loop spans 15 amino acids. The germline CDR1 and CDR2 sequences are SGHVS and FQNEAQ. J lost 2 bases, V lost 5 bases, and 3 bases had no gene match.

The chain joins TRBV20-1 to TRBJ1-1, with D uncertain. CDR1 DFQATT and CDR2 SNEGSKA come from the germline V gene (reference sequence). The CDR3 sequence is 11 residues long. V was shortened by 2 bases and J by 10 bases, with 11 bases between the two germline ends. Here the CDR3 reads CSARLGLRAFF. The CDR3 DNA is TGCAGTGCTAGACTTGGGCTGAGAGCTTTCTTT.

The chain joins TRBV4-3 to TRBJ2-3; TRBD1 matches 7 bases. In germline, CDR1 is LGHNA, CDR2 YSLEER. CDR3 length: 17 residues. J gave up 3 bases and V 0 bases, and 9 bases lay outside the gene matches. The CDR3 spells CASSQDPDRFLTDTQYF. DNA of the CDR3: TGCGCCAGCAGCCAAGATCCGGACAGGTTCTTGACAGATACGCAGTATTTT.

The V call is TRBV5-1, the J call TRBJ1-1; 12 bases fit TRBD1. The CDR3 is 14 amino acids. V was clipped by 3 bases and J by 7 bases; unmatched bases: 4. Germline-derived CDR1 and CDR2 are SGHRS and YFSETQ. CDR3: CASSSGQGAVEAFF. CDR3 nucleotide sequence: TGCGCCAGCAGCTCGGGACAGGGGGCCGTTGAAGCTTTCTTT.

This clone has just one count. The V gene is TRBV6-2 or TRBV6-3, the J gene TRBJ1-4; D unclear. This CDR3 contains 15 residues. CDR1 MNHEY and CDR2 SVGEGT come from the germline V gene. The ends were cut back, 2 bases at V and 7 bases at J, with 14 bases in the middle. The DNA of the CDR3 is TGTGCCAGCAGTTACGGCGGATCTTTATCTGAAAAACTGTTTTTT. Protein product: CASSYGGSLSEKLFF.

This clone has a handful of counts. The rearrangement joins TRBV5-6 to TRBJ1-3, with D possibly matching TRBD1 (6 bases). Deletions cut 3 bases from V and 6 bases from J, with 7 bases between. The germline gives CDR1 SGHDT, CDR2 YYEEEE. The CDR3 covers 12 residues. The CDR3 loop is CASSWGLNTIYF. CDR3 nucleotides: TGTGCCAGCAGCTGGGGGCTAAACACCATATATTTT.

The CDR3 loop is CASSLLQTEAFF. In DNA form, the CDR3 reads TGTGCCAGCAGTTTATTACAAACTGAAGCTTTCTTT. The V call is TRBV12-3 or TRBV12-4, the J call TRBJ1-1; no clear D. V gave up 2 bases and J gave up 5 bases, with 6 bases separating them. This CDR3 is 12 amino acids long.

The chain is built from TRBV15 and TRBJ1-5; D perhaps matches TRBD1 (6 bases). V dropped 2 bases and J dropped 7 bases, with 12 bases sitting between them. Germline CDR1 is LNHNV and CDR2 is YYDKDF (reference sequence). The CDR3 contains 14 residues. The CDR3 coding sequence is TGTGCCACCAGCAGATTACAGGGTAGCCAGCCCCAGCATTTT. It translates to CATSRLQGSQPQHF.

This chain links TRBV4-3 with TRBJ2-3; 8 bases fit TRBD2. Germline V lookup: CDR1 LGHNA, CDR2 YSLEER. The CDR3 is 17 residues long. V shed 1 base and J 4 bases; nucleotides not matched to a gene: 10. The CDR3 bases are TGCGCCAGCAGCCAAGGGTTAAGCGGGAGTTACCCAGATACGCAGTATTTT. Protein sequence: CASSQGLSGSYPDTQYF.

This chain connects TRBV18 to TRBJ1-3; D is undetermined. The CDR3 is 11 residues long. With 10 bases removed from V and 6 bases from J, the gap between germline ends came to 10 bases. Germline V CDR1 and CDR2: KGHSH, LQKENI. For the CDR3, the DNA is TGTGCCACACAGCAGGAAAACACCATATATTTT. Translation gives CATQQENTIYF.

The J gene is TRBJ2-7, the V gene TRBV5-4; 10 bases match TRBD1. The V gene end was trimmed by 2 bases and the J gene end by 2 bases; junction bases not matched to a gene: 16. The CDR3 consists of 19 residues. Germline lookup yields CDR1 SGHNT and CDR2 YYREEE (reference sequence). The CDR3 coding sequence is TGTGCCAGCAGCTTTCAACGGGGACAGGGGTATTTCAGGGCCTACGAGCAGTACTTC. It codes for CASSFQRGQGYFRAYEQYF. Together with reference TRBV5-4 and TRBJ2-7, the CDR3 gives the full variable domain: ETGVTQSPTHLIKTRGQQVTLRCSSQSGHNTVSWYQQALGQGPQFIFQYYREEENGRGNFPPRFSGLQFPNYSSELNVNALELDDSALYLCASSFQRGQGYFRAYEQYFGPGTRLTVT.

The chain links TRBV21-1 to TRBJ2-5; TRBD2 is taken as the D call from the table, unchecked against the DNA. TRBV21-1 is described as a pseudogene. The CDR3 consists of 15 residues. The CDR3 reads CASSKADWLQETQYF. CDR3 DNA: TGTGCCAGCAGCAAAGCAGACTGGCTCCAAGAGACCCAGTACTTC.

The chain recombines TRBV7-2 with TRBJ2-2; D is possibly TRBD2 (6 bases). This CDR3 has 15 amino acids. The V end was cut by 6 bases, the J end by 1 base, with 12 bases between. CDR1 SGHTA and CDR2 FQGNSA come from the germline V gene. The CDR3 is CASRGSRGNTGELFF. The CDR3 DNA sequence: TGTGCCAGCAGGGGATCGCGGGGGAACACCGGGGAGCTGTTTTTT.

J is TRBJ2-5 and V is TRBV30, with 7 bases fitting TRBD2. The junction had 11 bases not matched to a gene; V was cut back by 6 bases and J by 7 bases. CDR3 length equals 13 residues. Germline lookup yields CDR1 GTSNPN and CDR2 SVGIG (reference sequence). This CDR3 is CACALGGGGTQYF. The CDR3 nucleotides read TGTGCCTGCGCGCTAGGCGGCGGGGGGACCCAGTACTTC.

The rearrangement joins TRBV3-1 (or the pseudogene TRBV3-2) to TRBJ1-1; the D gene is possibly TRBD1 (5 bases). The CDR3 loop spans 16 amino acids. Germline lookup yields CDR1 LGHDT and CDR2 YNNKEL (reference sequence). V lost 1 base and J 3 bases, leaving 15 bases between the germline ends. The CDR3 region has the DNA TGTGCCAGCAGCCAAGGACCCAGGAGGGGACACACTGAAGCTTTCTTT. Encoded protein: CASSQGPRRGHTEAFF.

This chain links TRBV7-8 with TRBJ2-3; TRBD2 agrees at 7 bases. The germline V gene encodes CDR1 SGHVS and CDR2 FQNEAQ. Losses at the gene ends were 2 bases for V and 5 bases for J; bases not matched to a gene: 7. The length of the CDR3 is 15 residues. CDR3 residues: CASSLRGVLGDTQYF. The CDR3 DNA sequence: TGTGCCAGCAGCTTACGGGGGGTCCTAGGAGATACGCAGTATTTT.